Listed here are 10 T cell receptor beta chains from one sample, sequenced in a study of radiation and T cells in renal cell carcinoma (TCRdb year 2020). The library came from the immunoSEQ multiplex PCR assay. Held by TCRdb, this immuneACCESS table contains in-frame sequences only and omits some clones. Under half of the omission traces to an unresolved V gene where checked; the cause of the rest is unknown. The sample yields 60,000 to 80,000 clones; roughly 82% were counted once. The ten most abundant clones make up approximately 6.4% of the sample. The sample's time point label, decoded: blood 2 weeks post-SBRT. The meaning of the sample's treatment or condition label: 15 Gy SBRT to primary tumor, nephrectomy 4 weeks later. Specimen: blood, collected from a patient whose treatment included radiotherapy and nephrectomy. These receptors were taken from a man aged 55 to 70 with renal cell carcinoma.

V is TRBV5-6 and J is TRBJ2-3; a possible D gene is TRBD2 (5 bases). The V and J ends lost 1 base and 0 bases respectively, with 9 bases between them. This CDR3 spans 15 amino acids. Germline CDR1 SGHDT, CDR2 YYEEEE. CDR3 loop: CASSLRPGSTDTQYF. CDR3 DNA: TGTGCCAGCAGCTTGCGTCCGGGAAGCACAGATACGCAGTATTTT.

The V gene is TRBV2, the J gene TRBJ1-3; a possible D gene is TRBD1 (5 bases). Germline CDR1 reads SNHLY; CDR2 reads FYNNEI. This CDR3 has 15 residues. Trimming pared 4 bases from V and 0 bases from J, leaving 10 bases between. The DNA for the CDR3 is TGTGCCAGCAGTGGCGGCAGGGACTCTGGAAACACCATATATTTT. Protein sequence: CASSGGRDSGNTIYF.

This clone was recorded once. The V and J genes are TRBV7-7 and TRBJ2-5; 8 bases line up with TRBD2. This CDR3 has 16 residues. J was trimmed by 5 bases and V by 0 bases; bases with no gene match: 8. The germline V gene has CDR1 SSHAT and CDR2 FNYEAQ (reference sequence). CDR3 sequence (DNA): TGTGCCAGCAGCTTAGCTGGAAGTGGACTAGCCGAGACCCAGTACTTC. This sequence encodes CASSLAGSGLAETQYF.

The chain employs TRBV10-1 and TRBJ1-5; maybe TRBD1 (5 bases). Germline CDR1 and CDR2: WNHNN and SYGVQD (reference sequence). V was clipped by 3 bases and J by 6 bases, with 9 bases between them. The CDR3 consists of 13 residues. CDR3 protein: CASSDSGTQPQHF. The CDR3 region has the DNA TGCGCCAGCAGTGATTCAGGGACTCAGCCCCAGCATTTT.

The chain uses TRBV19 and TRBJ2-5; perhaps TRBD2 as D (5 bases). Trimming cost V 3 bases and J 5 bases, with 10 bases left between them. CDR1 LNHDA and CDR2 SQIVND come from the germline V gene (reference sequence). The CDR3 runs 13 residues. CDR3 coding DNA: TGTGCCAGTAGTATTCGAGGGTTGGAGACCCAGTACTTC. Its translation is CASSIRGLETQYF.

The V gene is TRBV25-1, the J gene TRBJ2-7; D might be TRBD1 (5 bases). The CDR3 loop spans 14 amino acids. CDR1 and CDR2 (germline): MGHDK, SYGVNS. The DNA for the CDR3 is TGTACTCCACCATGGGGCGGCATTTCCTACGAGCAGTACTTC. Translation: CTPPWGGISYEQYF.

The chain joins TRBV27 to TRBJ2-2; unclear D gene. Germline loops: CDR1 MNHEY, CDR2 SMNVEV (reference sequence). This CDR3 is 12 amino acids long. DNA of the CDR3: TGTGCGGGCACTTCGAACACCGGGGAGCTGTTTTTT. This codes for CAGTSNTGELFF.

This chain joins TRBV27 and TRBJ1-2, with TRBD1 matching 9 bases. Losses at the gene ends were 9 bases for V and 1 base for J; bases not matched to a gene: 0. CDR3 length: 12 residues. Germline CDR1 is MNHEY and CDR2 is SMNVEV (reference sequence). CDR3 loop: CARDRGNYGYTF. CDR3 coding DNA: TGTGCCAGGGACAGGGGTAACTATGGCTACACCTTC.

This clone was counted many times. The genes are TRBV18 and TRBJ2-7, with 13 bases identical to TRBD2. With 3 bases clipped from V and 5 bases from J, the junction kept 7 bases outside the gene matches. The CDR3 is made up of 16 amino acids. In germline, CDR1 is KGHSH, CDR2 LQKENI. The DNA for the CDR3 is TGTGCCAGCTCACCTCCACTCGGACTAGCGGGAGACGAGCAGTACTTC. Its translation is CASSPPLGLAGDEQYF.

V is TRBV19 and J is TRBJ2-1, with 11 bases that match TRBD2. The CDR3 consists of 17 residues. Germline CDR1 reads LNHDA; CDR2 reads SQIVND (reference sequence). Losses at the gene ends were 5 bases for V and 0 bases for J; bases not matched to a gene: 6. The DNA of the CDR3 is TGTGCCAGTAGTGAGACTAGCGGGGTAAGCTCCTACAATGAGCAGTTCTTC. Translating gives CASSETSGVSSYNEQFF.